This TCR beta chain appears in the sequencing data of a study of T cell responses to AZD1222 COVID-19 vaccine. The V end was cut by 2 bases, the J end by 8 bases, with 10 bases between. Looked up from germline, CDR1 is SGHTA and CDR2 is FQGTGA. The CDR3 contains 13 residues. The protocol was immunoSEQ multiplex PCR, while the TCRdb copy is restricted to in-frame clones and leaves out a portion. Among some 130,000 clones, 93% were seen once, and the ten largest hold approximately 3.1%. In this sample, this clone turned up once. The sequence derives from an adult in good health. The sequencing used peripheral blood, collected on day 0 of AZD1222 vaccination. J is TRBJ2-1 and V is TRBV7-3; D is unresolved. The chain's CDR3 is CASSLSSRHEQFF. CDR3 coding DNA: TGTGCCAGCAGCTTATCCAGTAGGCATGAGCAGTTCTTC.